A single sample is the source of the 22 T cell receptor beta chains below, sequenced in a study of OX40 agonist ivuxolimab in advanced cancers. Using immunoSEQ multiplex PCR, the repertoire was profiled, and TCRdb retains in-frame clones only, with some absent. Here the sample spans just under 60,000 clones, around 93% being singletons. The material was CD4+ or CD8+ T cells sorted from blood, obtained in a trial of the OX40 agonist ivuxolimab. Receptor source: an adult with an advanced solid tumor such as melanoma, head and neck, liver or kidney cancer.

This sequence joins TRBV9 and TRBJ1-4; a weak D match, TRBD1 (6 bases). From germline, CDR1 is SGDLS and CDR2 YYNGEE. The CDR3 contains 14 residues. The V end lost 3 bases, the J end lost 1 base, and 7 bases lay between the germline ends. The CDR3 reads CASSEDRTNEKLFF. The CDR3, as DNA: TGTGCCAGCAGCGAGGACAGAACTAATGAAAAACTGTTTTTT.

This clone showed up just once. J is TRBJ1-4 and V is TRBV27; tentatively, D is TRBD1 (6 bases). The germline V and J ends were trimmed by 3 bases and 4 bases, with 12 bases remaining between them. The CDR3 consists of 15 residues. Germline CDR1 is MNHEY and CDR2 is SMNVEV (reference sequence). DNA of the CDR3: TGTGCCAGCAGTTTCCTTCGGACAGATAATGAAAAACTGTTTTTT. Translation: CASSFLRTDNEKLFF.

The V and J genes are TRBV19 and TRBJ2-2; D not certain. Germline CDR1 reads LNHDA; CDR2 reads SQIVND (reference sequence). The germline V and J ends were trimmed by 6 bases and 3 bases, with 11 bases remaining between them. The CDR3 totals 14 residues. The CDR3 loop is CASSTAIHTGELFF. In DNA form, the CDR3 reads TGTGCCAGTAGCACTGCTATCCACACCGGGGAGCTGTTTTTT.

The chain joins TRBV19 to TRBJ2-2; TRBD1 matches 8 bases. V dropped 2 bases and J dropped 4; count of bases not matched to a gene: 6. Germline CDR1 and CDR2: LNHDA and SQIVND (reference sequence). This CDR3 is built from 16 residues. CDR3 region: CASSIQGATPTGELFF. The DNA of the CDR3 is TGTGCCAGTAGTATACAGGGGGCGACGCCCACCGGGGAGCTGTTTTTT. The whole variable domain, remainder taken from reference TRBV19 and TRBJ2-2, is DGGITQSPKYLFRKEGQNVTLSCEQNLNHDAMYWYRQDPGQGLRLIYYSQIVNDFQKGDIAEGYSVSREKKESFPLTVTSAQKNPTAFYLCASSIQGATPTGELFFGEGSRLTVL.

The chain employs TRBV27 and TRBJ2-7, with 9 bases that match TRBD1. The CDR3 has 13 residues. Germline loops: CDR1 MNHEY, CDR2 SMNVEV (reference sequence). After removal of 4 bases from V and 6 bases from J, the junction contained 4 bases not matched to a gene. The CDR3 here is CASSSDRGREQYF. The CDR3 nucleotides are TGTGCCAGCAGTTCGGACAGGGGCCGCGAGCAGTACTTC.

V and J are TRBV15 and TRBJ2-1; tentative D call: TRBD1 (6 bases). Germline V gene lookup returns CDR1 LNHNV and CDR2 YYDKDF (reference sequence). Trimming cost V 6 bases and J 0 bases, with 12 bases left between them. The CDR3 length is 15 residues. CDR3 sequence (DNA): TGTGCCACCAGAGACACAGGGAGCTCCTACAATGAGCAGTTCTTC. Translation gives CATRDTGSSYNEQFF.

The chain recombines TRBV7-9 with TRBJ2-3; D possibly corresponds to TRBD2 (5 bases). Per germline, CDR1 SEHNR and CDR2 FQNEAQ (reference sequence). The CDR3 contains 15 residues. Trimming stripped 5 bases from V and 6 bases from J, with 18 bases between. CDR3 loop: CASSLMDSRSDTQYF. DNA of the CDR3: TGTGCCAGCAGCCTAATGGACTCCCGCTCGGATACGCAGTATTTT.

This clone was detected once. V usage is TRBV7-8 and J usage is TRBJ2-1; a weak D match, TRBD2 (6 bases). V was trimmed by 5 bases and J by 6 bases, leaving 20 bases between them. The CDR3 runs to 16 residues. Germline values: CDR1 SGHVS, CDR2 FQNEAQ. The CDR3 sequence: CASSPRGLELANEQFF. The DNA for the CDR3 is TGTGCCAGCAGCCCTAGGGGACTCGAGCTTGCCAATGAGCAGTTCTTC. Drawing the rest from reference TRBV7-8 and TRBJ2-1, the complete variable domain is GAGVSQSPRYKVAKRGQDVALRCDPISGHVSLFWYQQALGQGPEFLTYFQNEAQLDKSGLPSDRFFAERPEGSVSTLKIQRTQQEDSAVYLCASSPRGLELANEQFFGPGTRLTVL.

The gene calls are TRBV6-5 and TRBJ2-7; the D gene is possibly TRBD1 (7 bases). Germline V CDR1 and CDR2: MNHEY, SVGAGI. V lost 6 bases to trimming and J lost 3 bases, with 18 bases between them. The CDR3 length is 15 residues. Here the CDR3 reads CASRPQQGTGYEQYF. CDR3 DNA sequence: TGTGCCAGCAGGCCCCAACAGGGGACTGGCTACGAGCAGTACTTC.

The V gene is TRBV28, the J gene TRBJ2-7, with TRBD1 matching over 7 bases. V was pared by 3 bases and J by 5 bases, with 1 base of the junction left unmatched. Germline loops: CDR1 MDHEN, CDR2 SYDVKM. The CDR3 has 12 amino acids. The CDR3 sequence is CASSFRGNEQYF. DNA of the CDR3: TGTGCCAGCAGTTTCAGGGGGAACGAGCAGTACTTC.

The V call is TRBV5-4, the J call TRBJ2-7; no firm D call. The CDR3 has 14 residues. V was cut by 3 bases and J by 1 base, with 11 bases left in between. Germline lookup yields CDR1 SGHNT and CDR2 YYREEE (reference sequence). DNA for the CDR3: TGTGCCAGCAGCTCTAGGACCGCTTCCTACGAGCAGTACTTC. It is translated as CASSSRTASYEQYF.

This clone has just one count. The chain recombines TRBV28 with TRBJ1-1, with D unresolved. V shed 6 bases and J shed 0 bases, with 20 bases lying between them. Germline lookup yields CDR1 MDHEN and CDR2 SYDVKM. This CDR3 has 17 residues. The CDR3 here is CASRSRGGYPMNTEAFF. DNA for the CDR3: TGTGCCAGCAGATCCCGGGGAGGGTACCCCATGAACACTGAAGCTTTCTTT.

Only one count was recorded for this clone. The rearrangement joins TRBV29-1 to TRBJ2-7; possible D gene TRBD2, 5 bases. This CDR3 is built from 13 residues. With 2 bases removed from V and 3 bases from J, the gap between germline ends came to 11 bases. Germline assignment: CDR1 SQVTM and CDR2 ANQGSEA. This chain's CDR3 is CSVEPRRGYEQYF. The CDR3 bases are TGCAGCGTTGAACCCCGACGGGGCTACGAGCAGTACTTC.

V and J are TRBV7-2 and TRBJ2-2; 9 bases are shared with TRBD1. The CDR3 is 16 amino acids. V trimming: 5 bases; J trimming: 4 bases; junction bases outside the gene matches: 8. CDR1 and CDR2 (germline): SGHTA, FQGNSA. CDR3 DNA: TGTGCCAGCAGCGACCCGGGACAGGGTCTCACCGGGGAGCTGTTTTTT. It encodes CASSDPGQGLTGELFF.

The J gene is TRBJ2-5, the V gene TRBV7-9, with 7 bases identical to TRBD2. The J call is uncertain, as TRBJ2-7 better fits the DNA end. Germline-derived CDR1 and CDR2 are SEHNR and FQNEAQ (reference sequence). The CDR3 has 12 residues. CDR3 protein: CASSFGLDEQYF. In DNA, the CDR3 is TGTGCCAGCAGCTTCGGACTAGACGAGCAGTACTTC.

The chain joins TRBV11-1 to TRBJ1-2, with D possibly matching TRBD1 (5 bases). Trimming removed 1 base at V and 6 bases at J, with 9 bases between. The germline CDR1 and CDR2 sequences are SGHAT and FQDESV (reference sequence). CDR3 length: 13 residues. In nucleotides, the CDR3 is TGTGCCAGCAGCTTAGGCAGGGCCGATGGCTACACCTTC. This sequence encodes CASSLGRADGYTF.

This rearrangement joins TRBV7-6 to TRBJ2-5, with 12 bases fitting TRBD2. Germline V CDR1 and CDR2: SGHVS, FNYEAQ. This CDR3 is 15 amino acids long. J lost 4 bases, V lost 4 bases, and 4 bases had no gene match. The CDR3 spells CASSSLAGGPETQYF. In nucleotides, the CDR3 is TGTGCCAGCAGCTCCCTAGCGGGAGGGCCAGAGACCCAGTACTTC.

The genes are TRBV4-3 and TRBJ2-1; D remains ambiguous. CDR1 LGHNA and CDR2 YSLEER come from the germline V gene. Trimming cost V 0 bases and J 8 bases, with 23 bases left between them. The CDR3 spans 18 residues. DNA for the CDR3: TGCGCCAGCAGCCAAGATTCCCCCCCCGTAGCCATACGCCATGAGCAGTTCTTC. Its protein is CASSQDSPPVAIRHEQFF.

The chain links TRBV6-5 to TRBJ2-2, with 7 bases aligning to TRBD1. Germline CDR1 is MNHEY and CDR2 is SVGAGI. Germline trimming cut 6 bases from V and 7 bases from J; bases unmatched to any gene: 5. The CDR3 contains 13 residues. For the CDR3, the DNA is TGTGCCAGCAGCGATCAGGGGGTCGGGGAGCTGTTTTTT. Its translation is CASSDQGVGELFF.

This chain uses TRBV7-2 with TRBJ2-1; the match to TRBD1 covers 7 bases. In germline, CDR1 is SGHTA, CDR2 FQGNSA. The CDR3 contains 17 residues. V was clipped by 4 bases and J by 4 bases; unmatched bases: 13. CDR3 residues: CASSSLPRDRVYNEQFF. The CDR3 DNA reads TGTGCCAGCAGCTCCCTCCCCCGGGACAGAGTATACAATGAGCAGTTCTTC.

The V call is TRBV27, the J call TRBJ2-1, with 7 bases that match TRBD1. The germline gives CDR1 MNHEY, CDR2 SMNVEV (reference sequence). CDR3 length: 14 residues. After removal of 7 bases from V and 0 bases from J, the junction contained 3 bases not matched to a gene. The DNA for the CDR3 is TGTGCCAGCACTACAGGGGTCTCCTACAATGAGCAGTTCTTC. Amino acid sequence: CASTTGVSYNEQFF.

The CDR3 here is CASSYDSSEQYF. In DNA form, the CDR3 reads TGTGCCAGCAGCTACGACAGCAGCGAGCAGTACTTC. This chain joins TRBV7-2 and TRBJ2-7; D is perhaps TRBD1 (5 bases). CDR3 length: 12 residues. The germline V gene encodes CDR1 SGHTA and CDR2 FQGNSA. The ends were cut back, 4 bases at V and 6 bases at J, with 10 bases in the middle. Together with reference TRBV7-2 and TRBJ2-7, the CDR3 gives the full variable domain: GAGVSQSPSNKVTEKGKDVELRCDPISGHTALYWYRQSLGQGLEFLIYFQGNSAPDKSGLPSDRFSAERTGGSVSTLTIQRTQQEDSAVYLCASSYDSSEQYFGPGTRLTVT.